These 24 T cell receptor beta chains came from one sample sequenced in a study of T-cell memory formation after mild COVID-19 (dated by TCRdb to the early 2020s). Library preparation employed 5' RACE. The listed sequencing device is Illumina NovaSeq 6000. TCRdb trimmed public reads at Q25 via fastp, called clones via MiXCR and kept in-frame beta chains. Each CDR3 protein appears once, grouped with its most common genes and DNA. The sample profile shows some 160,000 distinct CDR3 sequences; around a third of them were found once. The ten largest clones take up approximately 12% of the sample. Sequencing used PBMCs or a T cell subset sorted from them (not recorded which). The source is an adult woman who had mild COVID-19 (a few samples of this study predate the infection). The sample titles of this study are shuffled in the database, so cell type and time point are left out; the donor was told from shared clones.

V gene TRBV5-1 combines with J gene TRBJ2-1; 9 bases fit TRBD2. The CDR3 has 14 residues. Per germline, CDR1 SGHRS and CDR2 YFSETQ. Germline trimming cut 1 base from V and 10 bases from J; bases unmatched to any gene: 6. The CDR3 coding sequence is TGCGCCAGCAGCTTGTACGCGGGAGGGCAGGAGCAGTTCTTC. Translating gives CASSLYAGGQEQFF.

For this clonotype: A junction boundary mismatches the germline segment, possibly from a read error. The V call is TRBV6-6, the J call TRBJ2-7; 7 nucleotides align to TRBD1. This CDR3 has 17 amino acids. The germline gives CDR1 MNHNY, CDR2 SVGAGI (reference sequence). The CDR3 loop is CASTQGPLGQVSHEQYF. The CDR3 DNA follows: TGTGCCAGCACCCAAGGGCCCCTAGGACAGGTCTCCCACGAGCAGTACTTC.

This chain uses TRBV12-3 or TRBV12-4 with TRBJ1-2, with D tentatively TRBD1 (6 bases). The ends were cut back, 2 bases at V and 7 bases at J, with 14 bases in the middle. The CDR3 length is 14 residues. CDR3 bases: TGTGCCAGCAGTTTAACAGGGTGGGGAATTGGCTACACCTTC. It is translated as CASSLTGWGIGYTF.

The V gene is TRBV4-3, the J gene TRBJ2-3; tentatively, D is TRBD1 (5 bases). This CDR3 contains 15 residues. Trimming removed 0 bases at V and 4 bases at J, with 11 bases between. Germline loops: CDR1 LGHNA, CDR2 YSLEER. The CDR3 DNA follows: TGCGCCAGCAGCCAAGAGATACAAGGGGCAGATACGCAGTATTTT. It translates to CASSQEIQGADTQYF.

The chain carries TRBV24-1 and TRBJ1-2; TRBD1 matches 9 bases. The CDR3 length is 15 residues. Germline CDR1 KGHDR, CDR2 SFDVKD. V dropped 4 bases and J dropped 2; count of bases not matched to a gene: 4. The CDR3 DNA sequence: TGTGCCACCAGTGAAGCCGGGACAGGGAACTATGGCTACACCTTC. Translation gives CATSEAGTGNYGYTF.

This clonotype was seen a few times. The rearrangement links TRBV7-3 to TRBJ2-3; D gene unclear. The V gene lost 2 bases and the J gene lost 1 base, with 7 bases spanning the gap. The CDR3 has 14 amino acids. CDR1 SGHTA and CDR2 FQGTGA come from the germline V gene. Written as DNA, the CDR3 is TGTGCCAGCAGCTTAGGGGTCCGCACAGATACGCAGTATTTT. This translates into CASSLGVRTDTQYF.

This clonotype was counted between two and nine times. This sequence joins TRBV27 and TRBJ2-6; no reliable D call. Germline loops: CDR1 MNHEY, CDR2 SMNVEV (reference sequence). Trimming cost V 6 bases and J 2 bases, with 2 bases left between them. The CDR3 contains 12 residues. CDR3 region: CASRTGANVLTF. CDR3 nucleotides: TGTGCCAGCAGAACTGGGGCCAACGTCCTGACTTTC. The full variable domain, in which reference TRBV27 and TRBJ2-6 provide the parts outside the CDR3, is EAQVTQNPRYLITVTGKKLTVTCSQNMNHEYMSWYRQDPGLGLRQIYYSMNVEVTDKGDVPEGYKVSRKEKRNFPLILESPSPNQTSLYFCASRTGANVLTFGAGSRLTVL.

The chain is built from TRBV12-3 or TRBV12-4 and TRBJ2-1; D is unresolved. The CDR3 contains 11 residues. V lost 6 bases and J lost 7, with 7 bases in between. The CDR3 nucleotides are TGTGCCAGCAGCCCCGAGAATGAGCAGTTCTTC. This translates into CASSPENEQFF.

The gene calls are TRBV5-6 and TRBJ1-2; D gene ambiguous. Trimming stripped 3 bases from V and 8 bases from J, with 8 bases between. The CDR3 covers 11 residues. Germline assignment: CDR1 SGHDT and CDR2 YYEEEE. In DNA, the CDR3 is TGTGCCAGCAGCTCGGGGATGGGCTACACCTTC. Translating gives CASSSGMGYTF. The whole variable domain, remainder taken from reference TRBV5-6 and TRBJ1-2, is DAGVTQSPTHLIKTRGQQVTLRCSPKSGHDTVSWYQQALGQGPQFIFQYYEEEERQRGNFPDRFSGHQFPNYSSELNVNALLLGDSALYLCASSSGMGYTFGSGTRLTVV.

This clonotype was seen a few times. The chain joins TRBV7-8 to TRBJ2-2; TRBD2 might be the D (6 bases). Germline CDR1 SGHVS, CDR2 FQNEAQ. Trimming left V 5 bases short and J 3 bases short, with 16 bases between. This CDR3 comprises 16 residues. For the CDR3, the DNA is TGTGCCAGCAGCCTACGGGAGCGGTGGGACACCGGGGAGCTGTTTTTT. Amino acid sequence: CASSLRERWDTGELFF.

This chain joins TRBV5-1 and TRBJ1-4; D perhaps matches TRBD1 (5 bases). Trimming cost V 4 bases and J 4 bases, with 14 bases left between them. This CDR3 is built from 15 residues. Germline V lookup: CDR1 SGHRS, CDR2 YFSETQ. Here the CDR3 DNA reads TGCGCCAGCAGCCCGTCCGGGGACCATAATGAAAAACTGTTTTTT. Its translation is CASSPSGDHNEKLFF.

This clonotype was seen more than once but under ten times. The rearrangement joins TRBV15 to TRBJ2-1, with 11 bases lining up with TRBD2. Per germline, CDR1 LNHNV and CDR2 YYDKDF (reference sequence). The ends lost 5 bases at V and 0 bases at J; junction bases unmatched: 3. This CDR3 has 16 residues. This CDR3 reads CATSEGLADSYNEQFF. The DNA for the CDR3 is TGTGCCACCAGCGAGGGACTAGCGGACTCCTACAATGAGCAGTTCTTC. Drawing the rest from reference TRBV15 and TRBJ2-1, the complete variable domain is DAMVIQNPRYQVTQFGKPVTLSCSQTLNHNVMYWYQQKSSQAPKLLFHYYDKDFNNEADTPDNFQSRRPNTSFCFLDIRSPGLGDTAMYLCATSEGLADSYNEQFFGPGTRLTVL.

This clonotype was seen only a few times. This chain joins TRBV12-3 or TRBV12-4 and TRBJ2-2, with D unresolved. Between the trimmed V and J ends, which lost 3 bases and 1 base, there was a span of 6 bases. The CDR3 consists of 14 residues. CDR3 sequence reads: CASSFSMNTGELFF. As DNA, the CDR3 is TGTGCCAGCAGTTTTTCTATGAACACCGGGGAGCTGTTTTTT.

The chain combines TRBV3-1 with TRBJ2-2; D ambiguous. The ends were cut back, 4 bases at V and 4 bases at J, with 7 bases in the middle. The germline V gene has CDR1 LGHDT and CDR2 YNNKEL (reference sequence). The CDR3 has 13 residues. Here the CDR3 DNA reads TGTGCCAGCAGCCCCCTGATCACCGGGGAGCTGTTTTTT. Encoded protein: CASSPLITGELFF.

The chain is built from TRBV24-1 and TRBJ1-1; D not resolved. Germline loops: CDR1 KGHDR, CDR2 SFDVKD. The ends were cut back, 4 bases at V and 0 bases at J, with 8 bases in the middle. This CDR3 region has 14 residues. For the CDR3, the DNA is TGTGCCACCAGTGAGAGAGGCATGAACACTGAAGCTTTCTTT. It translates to CATSERGMNTEAFF.

The CDR3 loop reads CASSPRGLRTQYF. CDR3 nucleotides: TGTGCCAGCAGCCCCCGGGGCCTAAGGACCCAGTACTTC. The rearrangement joins TRBV11-3 to TRBJ2-5, with D possibly called TRBD1 or TRBD2 (5 bases each). The germline V gene has CDR1 SGHNT and CDR2 YENEEA. V was pared by 5 bases and J by 7 bases, with 14 bases between. The CDR3 is made up of 13 amino acids.

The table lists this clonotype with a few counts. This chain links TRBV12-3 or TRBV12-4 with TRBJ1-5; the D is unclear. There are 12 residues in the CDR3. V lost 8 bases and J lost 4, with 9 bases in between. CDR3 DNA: TGTGCCAGCGGCCAGAGAAATCAGCCCCAGCATTTT. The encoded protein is CASGQRNQPQHF.

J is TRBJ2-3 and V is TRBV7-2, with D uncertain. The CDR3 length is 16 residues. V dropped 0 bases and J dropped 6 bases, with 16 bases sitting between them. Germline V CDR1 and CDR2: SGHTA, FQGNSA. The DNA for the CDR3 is TGTGCCAGCAGCTTAGCGGTCCGGGCCCGTCGGGATACGCAGTATTTT. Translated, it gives CASSLAVRARRDTQYF.

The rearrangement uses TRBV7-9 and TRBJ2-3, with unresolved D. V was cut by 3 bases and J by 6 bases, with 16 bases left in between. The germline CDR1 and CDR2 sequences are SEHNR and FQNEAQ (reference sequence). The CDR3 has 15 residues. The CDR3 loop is CASSFGQALVDTQYF. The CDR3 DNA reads TGTGCCAGCAGCTTCGGGCAGGCCCTGGTGGATACGCAGTATTTT.

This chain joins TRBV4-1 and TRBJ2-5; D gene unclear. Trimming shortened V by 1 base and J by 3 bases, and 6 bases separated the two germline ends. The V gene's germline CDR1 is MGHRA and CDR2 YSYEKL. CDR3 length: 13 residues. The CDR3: CASSQGLEETQYF. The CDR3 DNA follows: TGCGCCAGCAGCCAAGGACTGGAAGAGACCCAGTACTTC.

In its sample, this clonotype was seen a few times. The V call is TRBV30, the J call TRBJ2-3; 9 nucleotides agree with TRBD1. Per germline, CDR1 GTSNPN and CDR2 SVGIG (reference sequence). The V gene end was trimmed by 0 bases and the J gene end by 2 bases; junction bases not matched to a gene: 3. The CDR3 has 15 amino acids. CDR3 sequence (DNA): TGTGCCTGGAGTGTAGGGGACAGGGACACAGATACGCAGTATTTT. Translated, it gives CAWSVGDRDTDTQYF.

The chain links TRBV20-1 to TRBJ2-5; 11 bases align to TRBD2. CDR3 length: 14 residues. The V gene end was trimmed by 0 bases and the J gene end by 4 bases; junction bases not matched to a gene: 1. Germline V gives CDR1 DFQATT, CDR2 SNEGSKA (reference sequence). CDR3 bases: TGCAGTGCTAGAGATAGCGGGGGGGCAGAGACCCAGTACTTC. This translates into CSARDSGGAETQYF.

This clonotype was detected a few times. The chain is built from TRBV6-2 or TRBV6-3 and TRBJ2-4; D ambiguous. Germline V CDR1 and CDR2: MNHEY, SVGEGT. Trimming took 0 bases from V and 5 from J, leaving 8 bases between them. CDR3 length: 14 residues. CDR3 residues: CASSYSSGENIQYF. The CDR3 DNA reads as TGTGCCAGCAGTTACTCGTCAGGTGAAAACATTCAGTACTTC.

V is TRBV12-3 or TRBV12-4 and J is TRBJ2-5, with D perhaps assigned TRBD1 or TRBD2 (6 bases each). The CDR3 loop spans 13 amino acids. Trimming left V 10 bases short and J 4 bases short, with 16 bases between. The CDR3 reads CAIQTGGGETQYF. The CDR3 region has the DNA TGTGCCATTCAAACCGGAGGGGGAGAGACCCAGTACTTC.